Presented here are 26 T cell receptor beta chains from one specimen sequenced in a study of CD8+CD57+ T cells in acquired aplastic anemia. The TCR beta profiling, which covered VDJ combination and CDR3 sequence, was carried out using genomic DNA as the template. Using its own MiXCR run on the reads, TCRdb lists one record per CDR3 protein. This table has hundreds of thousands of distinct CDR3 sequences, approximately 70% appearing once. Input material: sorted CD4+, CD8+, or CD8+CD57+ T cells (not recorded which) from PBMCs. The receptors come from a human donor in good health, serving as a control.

The CDR3 is CASSFLAGDTDTQYF. The CDR3 nucleotides are TGTGCCAGCAGTTTTCTAGCGGGGGACACAGATACGCAGTATTTT. This sequence joins TRBV12-3 or TRBV12-4 and TRBJ2-3; TRBD2 aligns across 10 bases. This CDR3 region has 15 residues. After removal of 3 bases from V and 2 bases from J, the junction contained 2 bases not matched to a gene.

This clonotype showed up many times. CDR3 sequence (DNA): TGCAGTGCCCCCGGGACTAGCGGGGGGGTGCAGGAGACCCAGTACTTC. This gives the protein CSAPGTSGGVQETQYF. The chain links TRBV20-1 to TRBJ2-5; TRBD2 matches at 16 bases. CDR1 DFQATT and CDR2 SNEGSKA come from the germline V gene (reference sequence). Losses at the gene ends were 6 bases for V and 5 bases for J; bases not matched to a gene: 9. The CDR3 is made up of 16 amino acids.

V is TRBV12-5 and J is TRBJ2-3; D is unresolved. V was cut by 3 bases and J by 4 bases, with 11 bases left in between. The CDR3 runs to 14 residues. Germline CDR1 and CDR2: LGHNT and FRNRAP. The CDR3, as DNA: TGTGCTAGTGGTTTAGATCGCGCGGCAGATACGCAGTATTTT. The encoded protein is CASGLDRAADTQYF.

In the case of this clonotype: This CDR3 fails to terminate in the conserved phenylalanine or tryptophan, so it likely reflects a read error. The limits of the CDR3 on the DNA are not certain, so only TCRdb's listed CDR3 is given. The CDR3 protein is CASSLSDRTQDY. The rearrangement uses TRBV9 and TRBJ2-5; the table's D gene call, TRBD1, was not cross checked with the DNA. 12 amino acids form the CDR3, both terminal residues included. From germline, CDR1 is SGDLS and CDR2 YYNGEE.

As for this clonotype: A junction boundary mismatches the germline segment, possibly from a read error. CDR3 in amino acids: CSASWDTEACYAF. CDR3 in DNA: TGCAGTGCTAGCTGGGACACTGAAGCTTGCTACGCCTTC. The chain couples TRBV20-1 to TRBJ1-2, with a possible D match to TRBD1 (6 bases). Germline CDR1 and CDR2: DFQATT and SNEGSKA (reference sequence). There are 13 residues in the CDR3.

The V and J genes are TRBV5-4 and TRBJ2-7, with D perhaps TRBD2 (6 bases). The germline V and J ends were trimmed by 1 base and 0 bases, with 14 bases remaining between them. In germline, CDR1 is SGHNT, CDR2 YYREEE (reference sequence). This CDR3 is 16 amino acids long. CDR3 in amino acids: CASSLRRGTSSYEQYF. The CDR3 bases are TGTGCCAGCAGCTTGAGGCGAGGGACTTCCTCCTACGAGCAGTACTTC.

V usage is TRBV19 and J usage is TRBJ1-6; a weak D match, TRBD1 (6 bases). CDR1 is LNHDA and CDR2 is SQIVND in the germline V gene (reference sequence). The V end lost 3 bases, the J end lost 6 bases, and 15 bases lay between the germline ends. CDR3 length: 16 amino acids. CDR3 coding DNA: TGTGCCAGTAGTATCTTGTCCACAGGGCTTAATTCACCCCTCCACTTT. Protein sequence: CASSILSTGLNSPLHF.

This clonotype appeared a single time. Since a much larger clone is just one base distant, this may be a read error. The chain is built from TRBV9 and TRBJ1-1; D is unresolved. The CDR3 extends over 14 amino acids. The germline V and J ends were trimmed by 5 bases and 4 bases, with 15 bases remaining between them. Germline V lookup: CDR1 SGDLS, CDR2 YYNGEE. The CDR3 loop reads CASSLGYGRTEAFF. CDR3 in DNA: TGTGCCAGCAGTTTAGGGTACGGTCGCACTGAAGCTTTCTTT.

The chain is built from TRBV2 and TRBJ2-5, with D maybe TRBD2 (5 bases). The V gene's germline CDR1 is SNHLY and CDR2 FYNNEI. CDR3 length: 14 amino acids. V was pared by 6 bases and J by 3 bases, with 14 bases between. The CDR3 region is CASSVVHGKETQYF. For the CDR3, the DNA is TGTGCCAGCAGCGTAGTGCACGGGAAAGAGACCCAGTACTTC.

DNA for the CDR3: TGTGCCAGCAGCTTGATAGGGGGGACTGAGCAGTTCTTC. It encodes CASSLIGGTEQFF. This rearrangement joins TRBV11-2 to TRBJ2-1; D tentatively fits TRBD1 or TRBD2 (6 bases each). The ends were cut back, 3 bases at V and 9 bases at J, with 12 bases in the middle. Germline CDR1 reads SGHAT; CDR2 reads FQNNGV. This CDR3 is built from 13 residues.

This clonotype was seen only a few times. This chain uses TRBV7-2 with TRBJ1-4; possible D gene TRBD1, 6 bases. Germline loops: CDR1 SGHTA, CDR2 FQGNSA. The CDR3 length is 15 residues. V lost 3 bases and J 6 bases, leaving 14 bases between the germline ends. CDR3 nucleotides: TGTGCCAGCAGCTTCGGGTCGGGGGCTCATGAAAAACTGTTTTTT. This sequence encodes CASSFGSGAHEKLFF.

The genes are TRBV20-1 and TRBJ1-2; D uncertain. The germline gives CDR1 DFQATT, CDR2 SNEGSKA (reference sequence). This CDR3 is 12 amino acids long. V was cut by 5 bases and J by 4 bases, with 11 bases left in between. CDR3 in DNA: TGCAGTGCTGTATCCGGGATCTATGGCTACACCTTC. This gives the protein CSAVSGIYGYTF.

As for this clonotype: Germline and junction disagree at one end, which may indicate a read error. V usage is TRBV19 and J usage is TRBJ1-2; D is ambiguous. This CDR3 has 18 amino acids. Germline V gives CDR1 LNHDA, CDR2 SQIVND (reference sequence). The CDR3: CASSFRLLVGSNNYVYTF. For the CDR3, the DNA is TGTGCCAGCAGCTTCAGGCTACTAGTTGGCTCAAACAACTATGTCTACACCTTC.

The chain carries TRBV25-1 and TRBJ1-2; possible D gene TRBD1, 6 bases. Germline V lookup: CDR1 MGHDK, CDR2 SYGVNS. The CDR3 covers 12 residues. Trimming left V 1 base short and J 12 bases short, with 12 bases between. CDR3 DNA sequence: TGTGCCAGCAGTGAATCAGGGGAGGGAAACACCTTC. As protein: CASSESGEGNTF.

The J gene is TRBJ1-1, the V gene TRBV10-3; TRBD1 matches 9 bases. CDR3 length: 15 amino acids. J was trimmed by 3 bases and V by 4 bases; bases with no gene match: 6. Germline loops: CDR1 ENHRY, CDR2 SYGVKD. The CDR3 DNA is TGTGCCATCAGTGGGGGGACAGGGCGGGACACTGAAGCTTTCTTT. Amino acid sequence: CAISGGTGRDTEAFF.

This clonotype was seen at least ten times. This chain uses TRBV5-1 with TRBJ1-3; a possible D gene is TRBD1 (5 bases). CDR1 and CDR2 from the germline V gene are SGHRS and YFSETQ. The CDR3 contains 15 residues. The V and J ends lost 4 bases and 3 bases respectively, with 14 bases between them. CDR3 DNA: TGCGCCAGCAGCGCCGGGACCGCGGTTGGAAACACCATATATTTT. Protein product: CASSAGTAVGNTIYF.

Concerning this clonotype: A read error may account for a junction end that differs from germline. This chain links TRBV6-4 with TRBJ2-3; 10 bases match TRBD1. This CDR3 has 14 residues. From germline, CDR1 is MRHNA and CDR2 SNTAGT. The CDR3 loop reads CATSDRGREDTQYF. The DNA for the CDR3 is TGTGCCACCAGTGACAGGGGGCGCGAAGATACGCAGTATTTT.

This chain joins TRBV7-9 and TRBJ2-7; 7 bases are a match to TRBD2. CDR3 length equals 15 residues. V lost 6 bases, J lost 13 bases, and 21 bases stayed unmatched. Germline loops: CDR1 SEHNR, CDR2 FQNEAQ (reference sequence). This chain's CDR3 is CASRSGEGKQFFGYF. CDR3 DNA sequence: TGTGCCAGCAGAAGTGGGGAGGGAAAACAGTTTTTTGGCTACTTC.

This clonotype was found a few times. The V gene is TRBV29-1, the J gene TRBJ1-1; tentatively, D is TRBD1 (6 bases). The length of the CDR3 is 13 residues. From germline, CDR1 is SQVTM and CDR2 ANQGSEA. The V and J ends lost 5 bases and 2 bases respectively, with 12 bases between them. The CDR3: CSVLRQDNTEAFF. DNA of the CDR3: TGCAGCGTTCTGAGACAGGATAACACTGAAGCTTTCTTT.

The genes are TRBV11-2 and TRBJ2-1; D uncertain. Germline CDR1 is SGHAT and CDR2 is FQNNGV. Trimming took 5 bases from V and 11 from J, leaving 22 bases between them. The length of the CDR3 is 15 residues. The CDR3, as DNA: TGTGCCAGCAGCCAGGTTGGCACCTGGGCTGAGAAGCAGTTCTTC. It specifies CASSQVGTWAEKQFF.

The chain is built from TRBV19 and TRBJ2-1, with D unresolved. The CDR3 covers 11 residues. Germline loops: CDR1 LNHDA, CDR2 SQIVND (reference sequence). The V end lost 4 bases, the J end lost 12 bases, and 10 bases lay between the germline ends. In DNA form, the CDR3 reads TGTGCCAGTAGTAAGTACAATACGCAGTTCTTC. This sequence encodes CASSKYNTQFF.

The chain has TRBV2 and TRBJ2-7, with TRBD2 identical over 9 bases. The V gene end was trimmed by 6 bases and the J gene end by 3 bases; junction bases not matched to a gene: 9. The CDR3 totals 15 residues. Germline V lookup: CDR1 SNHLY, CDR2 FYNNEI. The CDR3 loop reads CASSRIGTSSYEQYF. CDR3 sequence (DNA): TGTGCCAGCAGCCGAATCGGGACTAGCAGCTACGAGCAGTACTTC.

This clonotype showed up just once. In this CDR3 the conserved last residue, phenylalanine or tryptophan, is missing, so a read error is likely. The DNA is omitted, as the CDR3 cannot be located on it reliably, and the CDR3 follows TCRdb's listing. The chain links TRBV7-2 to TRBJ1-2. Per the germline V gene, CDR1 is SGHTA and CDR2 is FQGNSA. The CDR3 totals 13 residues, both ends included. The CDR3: CASSLVGLRTDTQ.

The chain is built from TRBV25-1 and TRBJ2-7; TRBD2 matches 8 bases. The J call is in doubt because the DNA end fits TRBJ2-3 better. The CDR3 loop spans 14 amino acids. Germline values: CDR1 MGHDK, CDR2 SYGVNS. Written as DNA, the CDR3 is TGTGCCAGTCCTGGCGGGGGGCTGACAGATACGCAGTATTTT. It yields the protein CASPGGGLTDTQYF.

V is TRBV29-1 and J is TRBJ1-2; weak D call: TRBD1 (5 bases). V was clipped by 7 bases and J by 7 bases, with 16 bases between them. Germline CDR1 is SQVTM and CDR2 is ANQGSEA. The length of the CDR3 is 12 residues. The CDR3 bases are TGCAGCGCTCAATGGGGGGGGGGTGGCTACACCTTC. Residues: CSAQWGGGGYTF.

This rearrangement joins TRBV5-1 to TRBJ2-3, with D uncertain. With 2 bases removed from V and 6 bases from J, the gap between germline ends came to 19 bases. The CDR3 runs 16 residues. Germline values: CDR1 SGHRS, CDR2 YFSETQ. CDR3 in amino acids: CASSFAAEQEGDTQYF. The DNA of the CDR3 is TGCGCCAGCAGCTTTGCAGCCGAACAAGAAGGGGATACGCAGTATTTT. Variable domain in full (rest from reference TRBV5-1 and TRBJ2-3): KAGVTQTPRYLIKTRGQQVTLSCSPISGHRSVSWYQQTPGQGLQFLFEYFSETQRNKGNFPGRFSGRQFSNSRSEMNVSTLELGDSALYLCASSFAAEQEGDTQYFGPGTRLTVL.